These T cell receptor beta chains were read from a single sample in a study of shared clonotypes between healthy human individuals. Clones were read by immunoSEQ multiplex PCR, and TCRdb kept only the in-frame ones, dropping some. The sample records about 1.5 million clones, approximately 98% being singletons. The sample consisted of naive CD4+ T cells sorted from blood. Source of these receptors: a man younger than 45 in good health. Each CDR3 is given with its conserved first and last residue. D genes are given only for firm matches. For some rows the clone size is stated as once, few or many, or as a class when expanded; others skip it.

>TRBJ2-5|TRBD1|TRBV2|-
TGTGCCAGCAGTGATCGGACAGGGGGCCGGGAGACCCAGTACTTC
CASSDRTGGRETQYF
>TRBJ2-7|TRBD2|TRBV28|-
TGTGCCAGCAGCTCTGATGGACTAGCGGGGTACGAGCAGTACTTC
CASSSDGLAGYEQYF
>TRBJ1-3|-|TRBV5-4|once
TGTGCCAGCAGCCTATACGGGGGAAACACCATATATTTT
CASSLYGGNTIYF
>TRBJ2-5|TRBD1|TRBV2|-
TGTGCCAGCAGTGAAGCTTCGGGACAGTGGGAGACCCAGTACTTC
CASSEASGQWETQYF
>TRBJ2-7|-|TRBV27|-
TGTGCCAGCAGTCGGGCCAGCCGTCCCCTCGAGCAGTACTTC
CASSRASRPLEQYF
>TRBJ1-5|-|TRBV19|-
TGTGCCAGTACCACCCCGTTGGGGGGGCGCAGGGTCGTTGATCAGCCCCAGCATTTT
CASTTPLGGRRVVDQPQHF
>TRBJ2-5|-|TRBV5-1|-
TGCGCCAGCAGCTTGGGGGCAGTCCAAGAGACCCAGTACTTC
CASSLGAVQETQYF
>TRBJ1-5|TRBD1|TRBV18|-
TGTGCCAGCTCACCTCAGGGGGCTGGGAGCAATCAGCCCCAGCATTTT
CASSPQGAGSNQPQHF
>TRBJ2-7|-|TRBV9|-
TGTGCCAGCAGCGCACAGGGTACATCCGACGAGCAGTACTTC
CASSAQGTSDEQYF
>TRBJ1-2|-|TRBV10-3|-
TGTGCCAGCCAGATTGGAAGATCTTCACTCCTCGCAGGCTACACCTTC
CASQIGRSSLLAGYTF
>TRBJ2-7|-|TRBV13|-
TGTGCCAGCAGCCTGTACGGGACACACTACGAGCAGTACTTC
CASSLYGTHYEQYF
>TRBJ2-1|TRBD1|TRBV6-5|-
TGTGCCAGCAGCCGGGACAGTTACAATGAGCAGTTCTTC
CASSRDSYNEQFF
>TRBJ1-1|-|TRBV7-9|-
TGTGCCAGCAGCTTAAAGTTTAACACTGAAGCTTTCTTT
CASSLKFNTEAFF
>TRBJ2-7|-|TRBV6-5|-
TGTGCCAGCAGCCGACAGTTCTCCTACGAGCAGTACTTC
CASSRQFSYEQYF
>TRBJ2-5|-|TRBV27|-
TGTGCCAGCAGTTTTTTCTCCCCCCCTTCGGCGGGTGCAGAGACCCAGTACTTC
CASSFFSPPSAGAETQYF
>TRBJ1-5|-|TRBV6-5|-
TGTGCCAGCAGTTCCGTCGAGGACTTTGGCAATCAGCCCCAGCATTTT
CASSSVEDFGNQPQHF
>TRBJ1-2|-|TRBV18|-
TGTGCCAGCTCCTCTGAAAGCTATGGCTACACCTTC
CASSSESYGYTF
>TRBJ2-7|TRBD1|TRBV28|-
TGTGCCAGCAGTAACCCGGGACAGCGGTACGAGCAGTACTTC
CASSNPGQRYEQYF
>TRBJ2-7|-|TRBV10-1|-
TGCGCCAGCAGTGAGCGGATAAGCTCCTACGAGCAGTACTTC
CASSERISSYEQYF
>TRBJ2-3|-|TRBV7-2|-
TGTGCCAGCAGCTTAATACCGGGAACTAGCACAGATACGCAGTATTTT
CASSLIPGTSTDTQYF
>TRBJ2-1|TRBD2|TRBV29-1|-
TGCAGCGTCCTAGCGGGAGGCCCATACGACTACAATGAGCAGTTCTTC
CSVLAGGPYDYNEQFF
>TRBJ1-2|TRBD1|TRBV19|-
TGTGCCAGTAGTATACTCGGGACAGTCGCTGGTGGGTACACCTTC
CASSILGTVAGGYTF
>TRBJ2-7|TRBD2|TRBV10-3|-
TGTGCCATCAGTGCGTCGGGACTAGCGAACGAGCAGTACTTC
CAISASGLANEQYF
>TRBJ2-7|TRBD2|TRBV29-1|-
TGCAGCGTTGGGACTAGGTCCTACGAGCAGTACTTC
CSVGTRSYEQYF
>TRBJ2-1|TRBD2|TRBV7-3|-
TGTGCCAGCAGCTTAACCCGGCTAGCGGGATACAATGAGCAGTTCTTC
CASSLTRLAGYNEQFF
>TRBJ1-1|-|TRBV6-1|-
TGTGCCACCTCCGAGTGGGAGAACACTGAAGCTTTCTTT
CATSEWENTEAFF
>TRBJ2-5|TRBD1|TRBV28|-
TGTGCCAGCAGCCACAGGGGCTGGTTTGGAGAGACCCAGTACTTC
CASSHRGWFGETQYF
>TRBJ2-3|-|TRBV5-4|-
TGTGCCAGCAGCTCGGACGGCCGTAAACCCAATACGCAGTATTTT
CASSSDGRKPNTQYF
>TRBJ2-1|-|TRBV15|-
TGTGCCACCCAAGAAGGAGGTTACAATGAGCAGTTCTTC
CATQEGGYNEQFF
>TRBJ2-5|-|TRBV7-3|-
TGTGCCAGCAGCTTGGAAGGGACAGAGACCCAGTACTTC
CASSLEGTETQYF
>TRBJ1-1|-|TRBV5-1|-
TGCGCCAGCAGCTTGGTGGGCAGGGCGACTGAAGCTTTCTTT
CASSLVGRATEAFF
>TRBJ2-3|TRBD2|TRBV28|-
TGTGCCAGCAGTTTCCCGGGACTAGCGGGAGGTAGCACAGATACGCAGTATTTT
CASSFPGLAGGSTDTQYF
>TRBJ1-5|-|TRBV28|-
TGTGCCAGCAGTTTTCTGGGGGCTACTCAGCCCCAGCATTTT
CASSFLGATQPQHF
>TRBJ2-1|-|TRBV30|-
TGTGCCTGGAAAGGTAGGGGCAATGAGCAGTTCTTC
CAWKGRGNEQFF
>TRBJ1-1|TRBD1|TRBV5-8|-
TGTGCCAGCACCTTGGGGGACAGGGCATGGACTGAAGCTTTCTTT
CASTLGDRAWTEAFF
>TRBJ2-7|-|TRBV10-2|once
TGCGCCAGTAAGGCCGCAGGGGACGAGCAGTACTTC
CASKAAGDEQYF
>TRBJ1-5|-|TRBV18|-
TGTGCCAGCTCACCCGACGGATCTAGCAATCAGCCCCAGCATTTT
CASSPDGSSNQPQHF
>TRBJ2-7|-|TRBV6-6|-
TGTGCCAGCAGAAACAGAAGCCTAGGCGAGCAGTACTTC
CASRNRSLGEQYF